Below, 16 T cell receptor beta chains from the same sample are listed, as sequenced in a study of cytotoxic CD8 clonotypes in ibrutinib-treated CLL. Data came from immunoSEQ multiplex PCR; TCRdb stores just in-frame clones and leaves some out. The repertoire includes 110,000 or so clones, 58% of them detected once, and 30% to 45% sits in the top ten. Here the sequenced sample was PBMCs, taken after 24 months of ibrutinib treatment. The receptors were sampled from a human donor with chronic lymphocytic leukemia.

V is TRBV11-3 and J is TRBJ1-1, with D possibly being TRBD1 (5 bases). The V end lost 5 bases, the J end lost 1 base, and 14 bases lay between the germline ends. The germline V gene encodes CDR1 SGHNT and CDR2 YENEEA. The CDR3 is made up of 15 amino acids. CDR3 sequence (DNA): TGTGCCAGCAGCCCGCCGGGGGGGTGGAACACTGAAGCTTTCTTT. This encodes CASSPPGGWNTEAFF. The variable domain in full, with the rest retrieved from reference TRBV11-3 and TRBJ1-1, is EAGVVQSPRYKIIEKKQPVAFWCNPISGHNTLYWYLQNLGQGPELLIRYENEEAVDDSQLPKDRFSAERLKGVDSTLKIQPAELGDSAVYLCASSPPGGWNTEAFFGQGTRLTVV.

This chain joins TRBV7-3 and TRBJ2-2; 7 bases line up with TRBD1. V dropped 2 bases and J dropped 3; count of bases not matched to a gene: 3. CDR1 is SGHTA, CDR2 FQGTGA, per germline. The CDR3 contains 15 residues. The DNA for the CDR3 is TGTGCCAGCAGCTTAGGGGACAGAGACACCGGGGAGCTGTTTTTT. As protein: CASSLGDRDTGELFF. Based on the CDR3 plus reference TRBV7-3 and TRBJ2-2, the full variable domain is GAGVSQTPSNKVTEKGKYVELRCDPISGHTALYWYRQSLGQGPEFLIYFQGTGAADDSGLPNDRFFAVRPEGSVSTLKIQRTERGDSAVYLCASSLGDRDTGELFFGEGSRLTVL.

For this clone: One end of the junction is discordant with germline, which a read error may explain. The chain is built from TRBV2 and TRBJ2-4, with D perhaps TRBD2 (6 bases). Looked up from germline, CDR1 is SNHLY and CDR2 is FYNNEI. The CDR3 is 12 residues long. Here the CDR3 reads CASREGGNIQYF. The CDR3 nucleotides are TGTGCCAGCAGGGAAGGAGGGAACATTCAGTACTTC.

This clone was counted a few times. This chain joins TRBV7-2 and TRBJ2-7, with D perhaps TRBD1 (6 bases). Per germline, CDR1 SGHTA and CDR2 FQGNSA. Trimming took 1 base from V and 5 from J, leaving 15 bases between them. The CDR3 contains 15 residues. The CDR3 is CASSLDGRRGNEQYF. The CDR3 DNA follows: TGTGCCAGCAGCTTAGACGGCCGTAGGGGGAACGAGCAGTACTTC. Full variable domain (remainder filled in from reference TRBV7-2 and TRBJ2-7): GAGVSQSPSNKVTEKGKDVELRCDPISGHTALYWYRQSLGQGLEFLIYFQGNSAPDKSGLPSDRFSAERTGGSVSTLTIQRTQQEDSAVYLCASSLDGRRGNEQYFGPGTRLTVT.

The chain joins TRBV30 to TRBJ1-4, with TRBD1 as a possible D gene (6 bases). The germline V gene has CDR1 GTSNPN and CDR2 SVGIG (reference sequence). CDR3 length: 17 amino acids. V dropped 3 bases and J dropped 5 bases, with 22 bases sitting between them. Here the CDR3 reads CAWRGQIGQIGNEKLFF. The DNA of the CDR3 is TGTGCCTGGAGGGGACAAATCGGACAGATCGGGAATGAAAAACTGTTTTTT.

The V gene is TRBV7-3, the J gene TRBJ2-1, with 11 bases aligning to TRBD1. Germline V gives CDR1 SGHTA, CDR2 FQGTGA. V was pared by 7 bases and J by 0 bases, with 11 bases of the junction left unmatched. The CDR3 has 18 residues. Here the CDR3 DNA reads TGTGCCAGCAACAAAGCCCCCGGGACAGGGGGCTCCTACAATGAGCAGTTCTTC. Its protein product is CASNKAPGTGGSYNEQFF.

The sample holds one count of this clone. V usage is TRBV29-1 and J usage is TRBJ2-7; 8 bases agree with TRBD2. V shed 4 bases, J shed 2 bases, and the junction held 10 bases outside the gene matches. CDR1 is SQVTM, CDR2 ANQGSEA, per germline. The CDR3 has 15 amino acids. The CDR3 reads CSVGPGGAGAYEQYF. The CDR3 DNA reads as TGCAGCGTTGGACCCGGGGGGGCCGGGGCCTACGAGCAGTACTTC.

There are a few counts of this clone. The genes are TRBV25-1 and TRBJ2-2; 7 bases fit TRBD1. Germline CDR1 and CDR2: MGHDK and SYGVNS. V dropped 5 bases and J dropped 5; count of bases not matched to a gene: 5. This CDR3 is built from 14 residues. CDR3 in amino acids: CASSTQGRTGELFF. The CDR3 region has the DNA TGTGCCAGCAGTACACAGGGGAGAACCGGGGAGCTGTTTTTT.

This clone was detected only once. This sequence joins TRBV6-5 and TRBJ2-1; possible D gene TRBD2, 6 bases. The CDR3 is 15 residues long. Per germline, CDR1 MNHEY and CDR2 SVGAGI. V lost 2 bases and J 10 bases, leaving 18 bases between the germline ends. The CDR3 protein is CASSYGRGLLNEQFF. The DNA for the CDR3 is TGTGCCAGCAGTTACGGTCGGGGACTCCTAAACGAGCAGTTCTTC.

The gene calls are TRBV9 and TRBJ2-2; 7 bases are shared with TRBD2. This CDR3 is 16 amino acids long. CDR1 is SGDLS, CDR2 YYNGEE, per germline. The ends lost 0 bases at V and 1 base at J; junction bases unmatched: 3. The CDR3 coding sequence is TGTGCCAGCAGCGTAGCTATAGCGGGGAACACCGGGGAGCTGTTTTTT. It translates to CASSVAIAGNTGELFF.

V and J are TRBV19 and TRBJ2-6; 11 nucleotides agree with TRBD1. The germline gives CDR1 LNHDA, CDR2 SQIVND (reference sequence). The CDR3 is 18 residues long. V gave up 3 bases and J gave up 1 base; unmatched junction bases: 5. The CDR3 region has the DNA TGTGCCAGTAGTATCCCCCGGGACAGGGGGTCTGGGGCCAACGTCCTGACTTTC. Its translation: CASSIPRDRGSGANVLTF. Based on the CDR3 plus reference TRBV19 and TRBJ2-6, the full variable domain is DGGITQSPKYLFRKEGQNVTLSCEQNLNHDAMYWYRQDPGQGLRLIYYSQIVNDFQKGDIAEGYSVSREKKESFPLTVTSAQKNPTAFYLCASSIPRDRGSGANVLTFGAGSRLTVL.

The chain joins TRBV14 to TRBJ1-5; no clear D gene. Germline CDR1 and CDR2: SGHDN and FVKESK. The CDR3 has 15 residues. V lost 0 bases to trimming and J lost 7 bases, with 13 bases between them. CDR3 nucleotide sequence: TGTGCCAGCAGCCAAGATCTTGGAGTGCGGCAGCCCCAGCATTTT. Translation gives CASSQDLGVRQPQHF. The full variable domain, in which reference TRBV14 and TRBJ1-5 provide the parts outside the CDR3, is EAGVTQFPSHSVIEKGQTVTLRCDPISGHDNLYWYRRVMGKEIKFLLHFVKESKQDESGMPNNRFLAERTGGTYSTLKVQPAELEDSGVYFCASSQDLGVRQPQHFGDGTRLSIL.

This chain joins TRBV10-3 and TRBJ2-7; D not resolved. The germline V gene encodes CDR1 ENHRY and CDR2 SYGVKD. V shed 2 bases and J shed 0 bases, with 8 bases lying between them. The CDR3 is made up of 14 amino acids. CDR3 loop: CAISEAHSSYEQYF. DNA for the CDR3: TGTGCCATCAGTGAGGCGCATAGCTCCTACGAGCAGTACTTC.

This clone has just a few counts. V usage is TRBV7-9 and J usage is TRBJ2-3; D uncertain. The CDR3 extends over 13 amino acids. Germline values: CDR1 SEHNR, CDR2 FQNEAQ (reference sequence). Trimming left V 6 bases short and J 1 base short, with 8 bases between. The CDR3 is CASSTDGTDTQYF. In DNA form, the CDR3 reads TGTGCCAGCAGTACCGACGGCACAGATACGCAGTATTTT.

The CDR3 region is CASSQDRGSYNEQFF. In DNA, the CDR3 is TGTGCCAGCAGCCAGGACAGGGGGTCCTACAATGAGCAGTTCTTC. The J gene is TRBJ2-1, the V gene TRBV6-5, with 10 positions matching TRBD1. With 6 bases clipped from V and 1 base from J, the junction kept 3 bases outside the gene matches. The CDR3 spans 15 residues. In germline, CDR1 is MNHEY, CDR2 SVGAGI.

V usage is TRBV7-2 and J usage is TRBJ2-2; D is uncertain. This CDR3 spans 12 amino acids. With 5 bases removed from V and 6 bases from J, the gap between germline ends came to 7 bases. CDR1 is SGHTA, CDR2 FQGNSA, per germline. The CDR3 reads CASSQASGELFF. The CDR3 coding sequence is TGTGCCAGCAGCCAAGCTTCCGGGGAGCTGTTTTTT.